This TCR beta chain was captured in a study of blood T cell repertoires in COVID-19. Study overall: There were acute and convalescent COVID-19 samples, and they came from the United States, Italy and Spain. T cells, B-cell-depleted T cells, or PBMCs provided the cDNA or gDNA that served as material.

This clone was observed a few times. The authors' processing: Using reference gene primer amplification, nucleated cell counts were estimated. Only in-frame clones appear in the TCRdb table, and some are missing; sequencing was by immunoSEQ multiplex PCR. V, J and clone size derive from that table, while D and trimming were established from the DNA sequence. This sample yields around 300,000 clones, of which approximately 86% are seen a single time; around 2.1% belongs to the top ten. The germline CDR1 and CDR2 sequences are SGHRS and YFSETQ. The CDR3 spans 14 residues. V was cut by 1 base and J by 7 bases, with 14 bases left in between.

Sequencing was carried out using peripheral blood. The sequence came from a young woman who had recovered from COVID-19. The V gene is TRBV5-1, the J gene TRBJ1-2; D possibly corresponds to TRBD1 (5 bases). CDR3 loop: CASSLTGDGLGYTF. The DNA of the CDR3 is TGCGCCAGCAGCTTGACAGGCGACGGCCTTGGCTACACCTTC.